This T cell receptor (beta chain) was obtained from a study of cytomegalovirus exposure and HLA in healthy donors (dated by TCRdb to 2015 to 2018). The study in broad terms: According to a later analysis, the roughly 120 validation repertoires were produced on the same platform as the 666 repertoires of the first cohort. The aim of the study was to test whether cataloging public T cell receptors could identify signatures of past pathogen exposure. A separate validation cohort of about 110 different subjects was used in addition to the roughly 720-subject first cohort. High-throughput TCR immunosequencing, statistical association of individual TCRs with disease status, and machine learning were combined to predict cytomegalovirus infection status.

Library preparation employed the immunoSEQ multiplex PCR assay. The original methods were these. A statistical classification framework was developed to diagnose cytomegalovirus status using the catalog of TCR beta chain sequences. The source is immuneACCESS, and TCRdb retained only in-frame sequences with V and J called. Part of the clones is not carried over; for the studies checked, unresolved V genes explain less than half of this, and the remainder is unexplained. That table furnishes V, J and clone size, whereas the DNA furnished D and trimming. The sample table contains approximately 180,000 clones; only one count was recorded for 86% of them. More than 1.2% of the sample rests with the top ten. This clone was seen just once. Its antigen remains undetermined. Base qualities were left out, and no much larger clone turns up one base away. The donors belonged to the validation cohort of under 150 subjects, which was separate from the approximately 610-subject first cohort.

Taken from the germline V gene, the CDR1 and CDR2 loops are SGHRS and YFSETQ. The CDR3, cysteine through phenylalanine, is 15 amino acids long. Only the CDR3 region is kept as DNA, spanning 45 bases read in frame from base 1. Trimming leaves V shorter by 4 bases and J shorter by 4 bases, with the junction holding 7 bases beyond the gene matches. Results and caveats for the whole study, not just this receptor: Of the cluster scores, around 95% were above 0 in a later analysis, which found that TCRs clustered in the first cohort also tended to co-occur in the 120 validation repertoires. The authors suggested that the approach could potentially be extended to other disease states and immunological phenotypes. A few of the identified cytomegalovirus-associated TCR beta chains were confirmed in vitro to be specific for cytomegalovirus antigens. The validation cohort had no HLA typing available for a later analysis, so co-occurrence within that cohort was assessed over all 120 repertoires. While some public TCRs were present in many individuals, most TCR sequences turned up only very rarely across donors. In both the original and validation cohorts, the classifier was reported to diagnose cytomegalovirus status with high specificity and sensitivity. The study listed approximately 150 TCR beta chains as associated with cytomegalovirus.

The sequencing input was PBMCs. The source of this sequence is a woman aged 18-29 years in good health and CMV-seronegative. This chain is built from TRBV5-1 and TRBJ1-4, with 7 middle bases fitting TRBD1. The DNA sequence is TGCGCCAGCAGCCCCCGGGACAGCAATAATGAAAAACTGTTTTTT. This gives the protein CASSPRDSNNEKLFF.